This entry is about one T cell receptor (beta chain). The data are from a study of CD4+ T cells in melanoma. TCRdb's copy holds only in-frame clones and misses some; the assay was immunoSEQ multiplex PCR. This table holds 90,000 to 130,000 clones, about 90% found once. Germline assignment: CDR1 MNHEY and CDR2 SMNVEV (reference sequence). The CDR3 has 15 amino acids. V lost 9 bases to trimming and J lost 4 bases; unmatched junction nucleotides: 12. The sequence was obtained from a human donor with melanoma. The sequencing sample was made of peripheral blood. This chain joins TRBV27 and TRBJ1-3; the match to TRBD1 covers 7 bases. The CDR3 sequence: CASPPGRGLGNTIYF. The CDR3 DNA reads TGTGCCAGTCCCCCGGGGAGGGGGCTAGGAAACACCATATATTTT.